The rows below give T cell receptor beta chains drawn from one sample of a study of CD4 T cells in relation to SARS-CoV-2 and coronaviruses. Their recognized antigens are unknown. Clones were read by immunoSEQ multiplex PCR, and TCRdb kept only the in-frame ones, dropping some. The sample holds roughly 20,000 clones, more than 65% seen once. The material sequenced was CD4+ T cells from PBMCs, cultured in vitro. All receptors derive from a human donor in good health. Both conserved end residues are part of each CDR3. D genes are given only for firm matches. Not all rows give a size; the values are once, few, many and, for expanded clones, a class.

v_gene: TRBV13; abundance: once; j_gene: TRBJ1-2; d_gene: NA; CDR3aa: CASSLGQGTVDGYTF; CDR3nt: TGTGCCAGCAGCTTAGGGCAGGGAACTGTTGATGGCTACACCTTC
v_gene: TRBV4-2; abundance: NA; j_gene: TRBJ2-1; d_gene: NA; CDR3aa: CASSQDGGQGDAQFF; CDR3nt: TGTGCCAGCAGCCAAGATGGAGGGCAGGGTGATGCGCAGTTCTTC
v_gene: TRBV10-3; abundance: NA; j_gene: TRBJ2-2; d_gene: TRBD2; CDR3aa: CAAGTSGSNTGELFF; CDR3nt: TGTGCCGCAGGGACTAGCGGATCGAACACCGGGGAGCTGTTTTTT
v_gene: TRBV11-2; abundance: NA; j_gene: TRBJ2-7; d_gene: TRBD2; CDR3aa: CASSPGLAGVHEQYF; CDR3nt: TGTGCCAGCAGCCCGGGACTAGCGGGAGTGCACGAGCAGTACTTC
v_gene: TRBV7-9; abundance: NA; j_gene: TRBJ2-2; d_gene: NA; CDR3aa: CASSDSNTGELFF; CDR3nt: TGTGCCAGCAGCGACAGTAACACCGGGGAGCTGTTTTTT
v_gene: TRBV7-9; abundance: few; j_gene: TRBJ2-1; d_gene: NA; CDR3aa: CAGEEDNEQFF; CDR3nt: TGTGCCGGAGAAGAGGACAATGAGCAGTTCTTC
v_gene: TRBV20-1; abundance: NA; j_gene: TRBJ1-2; d_gene: NA; CDR3aa: CSASSGDNNYGYTF; CDR3nt: TGCAGTGCTAGTTCAGGGGATAACAACTATGGCTACACCTTC
v_gene: TRBV10-3; abundance: NA; j_gene: TRBJ2-7; d_gene: TRBD1; CDR3aa: CAIRGTGVPYEQYF; CDR3nt: TGTGCCATCAGGGGGACAGGGGTCCCCTACGAGCAGTACTTC
v_gene: TRBV25-1; abundance: once; j_gene: TRBJ1-2; d_gene: NA; CDR3aa: CASSDVVQRYGYTF; CDR3nt: TGTGCCAGCAGTGATGTGGTACAGCGTTATGGCTACACCTTC
v_gene: TRBV28; abundance: few; j_gene: TRBJ1-1; d_gene: TRBD1; CDR3aa: CASSHYRGGNTEAFF; CDR3nt: TGTGCCAGCAGTCATTACAGGGGGGGAAACACTGAAGCTTTCTTT
v_gene: TRBV30; abundance: NA; j_gene: TRBJ1-1; d_gene: NA; CDR3aa: CAWSPDGGTEAFF; CDR3nt: TGTGCCTGGAGTCCGGACGGAGGAACTGAAGCTTTCTTT
v_gene: TRBV27; abundance: few; j_gene: TRBJ1-6; d_gene: NA; CDR3aa: CASSLSQGPYNSPLHF; CDR3nt: TGTGCCAGCAGTTTATCGCAGGGACCCTATAATTCACCCCTCCACTTT
v_gene: TRBV9; abundance: NA; j_gene: TRBJ2-4; d_gene: NA; CDR3aa: CASSVDVGKNIQYF; CDR3nt: TGTGCCAGCAGCGTAGATGTAGGAAAAAACATTCAGTACTTC
v_gene: TRBV11-2; abundance: NA; j_gene: TRBJ1-1; d_gene: TRBD1; CDR3aa: CASSTRDRGNTEAFF; CDR3nt: TGTGCCAGCAGCACCCGGGACAGGGGAAACACTGAAGCTTTCTTT
v_gene: TRBV29-1; abundance: NA; j_gene: TRBJ1-6; d_gene: NA; CDR3aa: CSVRTAYNSPLHF; CDR3nt: TGCAGCGTCCGGACAGCATATAATTCACCCCTCCACTTT